Shown below are 25 T cell receptor beta chains from a single sample sequenced in a study of CD8 T cells in ankylosing spondylitis. No cognate antigen is known for these TCRs. Whole-study results and caveats: A TCR beta motif made of fewer than 10 highly homologous variants seemed typical of ankylosing spondylitis blood.

TCRdb re-analysed the 5' RACE reads in MiXCR, keeping a single row per CDR3 protein. In the table there are fewer than 450,000 distinct CDR3 sequences, about 15% of which are singletons. Sequenced material: blood, either unsorted or a sorted T cell fraction (not recorded which). These receptors all stem from a male donor with ankylosing spondylitis.

This clonotype was counted between two and nine times. The genes are TRBV29-1 and TRBJ1-4, with 9 positions matching TRBD1. From germline, CDR1 is SQVTM and CDR2 ANQGSEA. J lost 3 bases, V lost 7 bases, and 3 bases had no gene match. The CDR3 sequence is 13 residues long. The CDR3 reads CSARTGANEKLFF. The CDR3 DNA sequence: TGCAGCGCCCGGACAGGGGCTAATGAAAAACTGTTTTTT. Variable domain in full (rest from reference TRBV29-1 and TRBJ1-4): SAVISQKPSRDICQRGTSLTIQCQVDSQVTMMFWYRQQPGQSLTLIATANQGSEATYESGFVIDKFPISRPNLTFSTLTVSNMSPEDSSIYLCSARTGANEKLFFGSGTQLSVL.

The V gene is TRBV9, the J gene TRBJ1-6; possibly TRBD1 for D (5 bases). Germline loops: CDR1 SGDLS, CDR2 YYNGEE. Trimming removed 4 bases at V and 10 bases at J, with 9 bases between. This CDR3 has 12 residues. In DNA, the CDR3 is TGTGCCAGCAGCTCTCGGGACTCACCCCTCCACTTT. This gives the protein CASSSRDSPLHF.

The sample holds a few counts of this clonotype. CDR3 nucleotides: TGTGCCAGCAGCTTAGTCGGGAAGGCAGATACGCAGTATTTT. Translated: CASSLVGKADTQYF. The chain employs TRBV7-2 and TRBJ2-3; tentative D call: TRBD2 (5 bases). Trimming removed 1 base at V and 4 bases at J, with 9 bases between. CDR1 and CDR2 (germline): SGHTA, FQGNSA. The CDR3 runs to 14 residues.

V usage is TRBV20-1 and J usage is TRBJ2-7; D is ambiguous. There are 14 residues in the CDR3. Germline V gene lookup returns CDR1 DFQATT and CDR2 SNEGSKA (reference sequence). V was shortened by 2 bases and J by 0 bases, with 11 bases between the two germline ends. The CDR3 sequence is CSARPPSGSYEQYF. CDR3 DNA: TGCAGTGCTAGACCTCCTAGTGGCTCCTACGAGCAGTACTTC.

This clonotype was counted a few times. The V and J genes are TRBV6-2 or TRBV6-3 and TRBJ1-1; 10 bases fit TRBD1. Germline assignment: CDR1 MNHEY and CDR2 SVGEGT. Unmatched junction bases numbered 14, after V lost 2 bases and J lost 2 bases. The CDR3 has 19 amino acids. DNA for the CDR3: TGTGCCAGCAGTTACCGTAGGGACAGGGGACTCATCTCCAACACTGAAGCTTTCTTT. It translates to CASSYRRDRGLISNTEAFF.

This clonotype was seen more than once but under ten times. The gene calls are TRBV14 and TRBJ2-1, with 10 bases matching TRBD2. The junction had 5 bases not matched to a gene; V was cut back by 0 bases and J by 6 bases. CDR1 SGHDN and CDR2 FVKESK come from the germline V gene. The CDR3 runs to 16 residues. The CDR3 loop is CASSQEVLAGVNEQFF. The CDR3 bases are TGTGCCAGCAGCCAAGAGGTTCTAGCGGGAGTCAATGAGCAGTTCTTC. Full variable domain (outside the CDR3, taken from reference TRBV14 and TRBJ2-1): EAGVTQFPSHSVIEKGQTVTLRCDPISGHDNLYWYRRVMGKEIKFLLHFVKESKQDESGMPNNRFLAERTGGTYSTLKVQPAELEDSGVYFCASSQEVLAGVNEQFFGPGTRLTVL.

CDR3 nucleotide sequence: TGCAGTGCTAGAAAGGGTGGCGAGCAGTACTTC. Amino acid sequence: CSARKGGEQYF. The J gene is TRBJ2-7, the V gene TRBV20-1; D remains ambiguous. The V end was cut by 2 bases, the J end by 6 bases, with 8 bases between. The CDR3 sequence is 11 residues long. In germline, CDR1 is DFQATT, CDR2 SNEGSKA (reference sequence).

This clonotype showed up just a few times. This sequence joins TRBV20-1 and TRBJ2-1; 9 bases match TRBD1. CDR1 DFQATT and CDR2 SNEGSKA come from the germline V gene (reference sequence). This CDR3 has 13 amino acids. CDR3 coding DNA: TGCAGCGGCGGACAGGGGAAAAACAATGAGCAGTTCTTC. Protein product: CSGGQGKNNEQFF.

The chain carries TRBV5-1 and TRBJ1-1; D is undetermined. V shed 4 bases and J shed 1 base, with 8 bases lying between them. CDR3 size: 13 residues. Germline V lookup: CDR1 SGHRS, CDR2 YFSETQ. DNA for the CDR3: TGCGCCAGCAGCGTGAGTCGGAACACTGAAGCTTTCTTT. Its translation is CASSVSRNTEAFF.

In this sample, this clonotype turned up a few times. The chain recombines TRBV29-1 with TRBJ1-3; no clear D gene. The ends were cut back, 1 base at V and 0 bases at J, with 7 bases in the middle. This CDR3 has 14 residues. The germline V gene encodes CDR1 SQVTM and CDR2 ANQGSEA. CDR3 sequence reads: CSVEGSDSGNTIYF. CDR3 DNA: TGCAGCGTTGAAGGCAGCGACTCTGGAAACACCATATATTTT.

This clonotype was seen a few times. The rearrangement joins TRBV7-6 to TRBJ2-7; possibly TRBD2 for D (5 bases). V gave up 5 bases and J gave up 0 bases, with 14 bases separating them. CDR1 is SGHVS, CDR2 FNYEAQ, per germline. CDR3 length equals 15 residues. The CDR3 sequence: CASSPLNGISYEQYF. The CDR3 DNA follows: TGTGCCAGCAGCCCCCTCAACGGGATCTCCTACGAGCAGTACTTC. Combining the CDR3 with reference TRBV7-6 and TRBJ2-7 gives the whole variable domain GAGVSQSPRYKVTKRGQDVALRCDPISGHVSLYWYRQALGQGPEFLTYFNYEAQQDKSGLPNDRFSAERPEGSISTLTIQRTEQRDSAMYRCASSPLNGISYEQYFGPGTRLTVT.

This clonotype was found many times. The rearrangement joins TRBV4-1 to TRBJ1-1; 7 positions agree with TRBD1. The CDR3 runs to 14 residues. V lost 0 bases and J lost 7; bases outside the gene matches: 5. Germline CDR1 MGHRA, CDR2 YSYEKL. As DNA, the CDR3 is TGCGCCAGCAGCCAAGAGTACAGGGGAAATGAAGCTTTCTTT. It is translated as CASSQEYRGNEAFF.

The chain joins TRBV7-2 to TRBJ2-5; D uncertain. Trimming pared 9 bases from V and 1 base from J, leaving 12 bases between. CDR3 length: 13 amino acids. The germline V gene encodes CDR1 SGHTA and CDR2 FQGNSA. The CDR3 nucleotides are TGTGCCAGTACCTCGGAAGCCCAAGAGACCCAGTACTTC. It specifies CASTSEAQETQYF.

The chain has TRBV10-3 and TRBJ1-5; no clear D. The V gene's germline CDR1 is ENHRY and CDR2 SYGVKD. CDR3 length: 14 amino acids. Trimming removed 5 bases at V and 0 bases at J, with 8 bases between. The CDR3 spells CAISSQTSNQPQHF. CDR3 bases: TGTGCCATCAGTTCACAGACTAGCAATCAGCCCCAGCATTTT.

This clonotype was recorded a few times. The V gene is TRBV12-3 or TRBV12-4, the J gene TRBJ1-6; 7 bases map to TRBD1. The CDR3 contains 16 residues. Trimming took 1 base from V and 6 from J; bases not matched to a gene: 6. DNA of the CDR3: TGTGCCAGCAGTTTAGAGGGGACAGCTTCTAATTCACCCCTCCACTTT. This sequence encodes CASSLEGTASNSPLHF.

This clonotype has just a few counts. This rearrangement joins TRBV5-1 to TRBJ2-1; a weak D match, TRBD2 (6 bases). The CDR3 extends over 15 amino acids. V shed 4 bases and J shed 5 bases, with 16 bases lying between them. Looked up from germline, CDR1 is SGHRS and CDR2 is YFSETQ. Here the CDR3 reads CASSTLGLINNEQFF. CDR3 nucleotide sequence: TGCGCCAGCAGCACGCTGGGACTCATAAACAATGAGCAGTTCTTC.

In its sample, this clonotype was seen a few times. This CDR3 is CASSLGRQEITPLHF. The CDR3 coding sequence is TGTGCCAGCAGCTTAGGACGGCAGGAGATAACGCCCCTCCACTTT. This chain connects TRBV7-2 to TRBJ1-6, with D uncertain. V lost 1 base and J 13 bases, leaving 17 bases between the germline ends. The CDR3 contains 15 residues. In germline, CDR1 is SGHTA, CDR2 FQGNSA.

The rearrangement links TRBV6-2 or TRBV6-3 to TRBJ1-1, with 7 bases aligning to TRBD1. Germline CDR1 MNHEY, CDR2 SVGEGT. J gave up 11 bases and V 7 bases, and 13 bases lay outside the gene matches. This CDR3 has 13 amino acids. The CDR3 region has the DNA TGTGCCAGCACTCACCCCGGGACAGTCGCCGCTTTCTTT. This translates into CASTHPGTVAAFF.

V usage is TRBV6-5 and J usage is TRBJ2-3, with D perhaps matching TRBD1 (5 bases). From germline, CDR1 is MNHEY and CDR2 SVGAGI. V lost 2 bases and J lost 0, with 9 bases in between. There are 15 residues in the CDR3. The CDR3 protein is CASSYRTTSTDTQYF. Written as DNA, the CDR3 is TGTGCCAGCAGTTACAGGACAACTAGCACAGATACGCAGTATTTT.

In this sample, this clonotype turned up a few times. The rearrangement uses TRBV6-2 or TRBV6-3 and TRBJ1-5; D remains ambiguous. This CDR3 is built from 16 residues. From germline, CDR1 is MNHEY and CDR2 SVGEGT. The germline V and J ends were trimmed by 2 bases and 7 bases, with 18 bases remaining between them. CDR3: CASSYARGRENQPQHF. The CDR3 nucleotides read TGTGCCAGCAGTTACGCCCGCGGTCGCGAGAACCAGCCCCAGCATTTT.

The V and J genes are TRBV7-2 and TRBJ2-7; TRBD2 aligns across 13 bases. Germline-derived CDR1 and CDR2 are SGHTA and FQGNSA. There are 16 residues in the CDR3. J gave up 7 bases and V 5 bases, and 11 bases lay outside the gene matches. CDR3 nucleotides: TGTGCCAGCAGCCCCACACTAGCGGGAGGGCCGGGGGAGCAGTACTTC. It yields the protein CASSPTLAGGPGEQYF.

In this sample, this clonotype turned up many times. The chain carries TRBV24-1 and TRBJ2-3; 12 bases match TRBD1. This CDR3 is 16 amino acids long. Looked up from germline, CDR1 is KGHDR and CDR2 is SFDVKD. Losses at the gene ends were 4 bases for V and 3 bases for J; bases not matched to a gene: 4. The CDR3 region is CATSEPGQGATDTQYF. The CDR3, as DNA: TGTGCCACCAGTGAACCGGGACAGGGGGCAACAGATACGCAGTATTTT.

The V and J genes are TRBV20-1 and TRBJ2-2, with D perhaps matching TRBD1 or TRBD2 (6 bases each). V lost 6 bases to trimming and J lost 2 bases, with 16 bases between them. This CDR3 has 15 residues. Per the germline V gene, CDR1 is DFQATT and CDR2 is SNEGSKA (reference sequence). CDR3 sequence (DNA): TGCAGTGCCAGGAGCGTGGGGGGCAACACCGGGGAGCTGTTTTTT. Encoded protein: CSARSVGGNTGELFF.

This clonotype was observed at least ten times. The DNA for the CDR3 is TGCGCCAGCAGCGCAGCAGAGCAATATGGCTACACCTTC. Translated, it gives CASSAAEQYGYTF. The rearrangement links TRBV5-1 to TRBJ1-2; D gene ambiguous. The length of the CDR3 is 13 residues. V was shortened by 4 bases and J by 5 bases, with 12 bases between the two germline ends. Looked up from germline, CDR1 is SGHRS and CDR2 is YFSETQ. Full variable domain (rest looked up from reference TRBV5-1 and TRBJ1-2): KAGVTQTPRYLIKTRGQQVTLSCSPISGHRSVSWYQQTPGQGLQFLFEYFSETQRNKGNFPGRFSGRQFSNSRSEMNVSTLELGDSALYLCASSAAEQYGYTFGSGTRLTVV.

This clonotype was counted only a few times. This chain uses TRBV7-2 with TRBJ2-3, with 7 bases that match TRBD1. This CDR3 is built from 14 residues. Per germline, CDR1 SGHTA and CDR2 FQGNSA. The ends lost 1 base at V and 5 bases at J; junction bases unmatched: 3. The CDR3 loop is CASSLEGGGDTQYF. CDR3 DNA sequence: TGTGCCAGCAGCTTAGAAGGGGGCGGAGATACGCAGTATTTT.